These 29 T cell receptor beta chains came from one sample sequenced in a study of blood T cell repertoires in COVID-19. Repertoires were generated with immunoSEQ multiplex PCR, while TCRdb's copy carries only in-frame clones and drops some. This table has around 30,000 clones, 75% appearing once. The sequencing input was peripheral blood. These receptors were collected from a man at least 80 years old with active or convalescent COVID-19.

This clone has more than one count but fewer than ten. The chain joins TRBV5-1 to TRBJ2-1; 8 bases line up with TRBD1. V was pared by 3 bases and J by 6 bases, with 8 bases of the junction left unmatched. Germline V gene data show CDR1 as SGHRS and CDR2 as YFSETQ. The CDR3 runs 15 residues. The CDR3 region has the DNA TGCGCCAGCAGCTCCCCGGACAGGGTGACCAATGAGCAGTTCTTC. It specifies CASSSPDRVTNEQFF. The variable domain in full, with the rest retrieved from reference TRBV5-1 and TRBJ2-1, is KAGVTQTPRYLIKTRGQQVTLSCSPISGHRSVSWYQQTPGQGLQFLFEYFSETQRNKGNFPGRFSGRQFSNSRSEMNVSTLELGDSALYLCASSSPDRVTNEQFFGPGTRLTVL.

The chain couples TRBV3-1 (or the pseudogene TRBV3-2) to TRBJ1-2, with 12 bases matching TRBD1. CDR3 length: 17 residues. Losses at the gene ends were 2 bases for V and 4 bases for J; bases not matched to a gene: 8. Germline V lookup: CDR1 LGHDT, CDR2 YNNKEL (reference sequence). DNA of the CDR3: TGTGCCAGCAGCCAAACCGGGACAGGGGGCTTTAGCTATGGCTACACCTTC. Encoded protein: CASSQTGTGGFSYGYTF.

The rearrangement joins TRBV3-1 (or the pseudogene TRBV3-2) to TRBJ2-6; 8 bases fit TRBD1. V was pared by 4 bases and J by 0 bases, with 5 bases of the junction left unmatched. From germline, CDR1 is LGHDT and CDR2 YNNKEL (reference sequence). The length of the CDR3 is 17 residues. The CDR3 reads CASSRYRGDSGANVLTF. The CDR3 DNA is TGTGCCAGCAGCCGATACAGGGGGGACTCTGGGGCCAACGTCCTGACTTTC.

The genes are TRBV18 and TRBJ2-5; weak D call: TRBD2 (6 bases). The length of the CDR3 is 14 residues. V lost 6 bases and J 5 bases, leaving 16 bases between the germline ends. Germline V gives CDR1 KGHSH, CDR2 LQKENI. CDR3 sequence reads: CASSVTAGYETQYF. In DNA, the CDR3 is TGTGCCAGCTCCGTTACGGCGGGATACGAGACCCAGTACTTC.

The rearrangement uses TRBV27 and TRBJ2-1; 15 nucleotides align to TRBD2. V trimming: 8 bases; J trimming: 4 bases; junction bases outside the gene matches: 3. Germline V gives CDR1 MNHEY, CDR2 SMNVEV (reference sequence). The CDR3 is made up of 15 amino acids. The CDR3 nucleotides read TGTGCCAGCGGACTAGCGGGAGGGAATTACAATGAGCAGTTCTTC. Translation gives CASGLAGGNYNEQFF.

The J gene is TRBJ2-1, the V gene TRBV28; TRBD2 might be the D (5 bases). Germline CDR1 is MDHEN and CDR2 is SYDVKM. Trimming shortened V by 7 bases and J by 3 bases, and 13 bases separated the two germline ends. There are 14 residues in the CDR3. In DNA form, the CDR3 reads TGTGCCAGCACTGGGAGATTAGGCTACAATGAGCAGTTCTTC. Translating gives CASTGRLGYNEQFF.

The sample holds one count of this clone. The identical CDR3 is also encoded by other nucleotide sequences in the sample. CDR3 protein: CASSLTGWNSPLHF. The CDR3 region has the DNA TGTGCCAGCAGTCTGACAGGGTGGAATTCACCCCTCCACTTT. The chain is built from TRBV27 and TRBJ1-6; TRBD1 aligns across 7 bases. With 5 bases clipped from V and 7 bases from J, the junction kept 5 bases outside the gene matches. Per germline, CDR1 MNHEY and CDR2 SMNVEV (reference sequence). CDR3 size: 14 residues.

DNA for the CDR3: TGTGCCAGTACCAATAGGGGGACCGGAGATACGCAGTATTTT. Amino acids: CASTNRGTGDTQYF. V is TRBV19 and J is TRBJ2-3, with D possibly TRBD1 on 6 matching bases. The V end lost 7 bases, the J end lost 5 bases, and 16 bases lay between the germline ends. The CDR3 sequence is 14 residues long. CDR1 and CDR2 from the germline V gene are LNHDA and SQIVND (reference sequence).

CDR3 DNA: TGTGCCAGCAGCCAAGGGATTGCGGGAGAGGCGGCCTACAATGAGCAGTTCTTC. Translation gives CASSQGIAGEAAYNEQFF. The rearrangement links TRBV14 to TRBJ2-1; 7 bases agree with TRBD2. Germline loops: CDR1 SGHDN, CDR2 FVKESK. The V gene end was trimmed by 1 base and the J gene end by 2 bases; junction bases not matched to a gene: 11. The CDR3 runs to 18 residues.

J is TRBJ1-4 and V is TRBV5-1; 7 bases map to TRBD1. This CDR3 contains 16 residues. Germline CDR1 SGHRS, CDR2 YFSETQ. With V trimmed by 0 bases and J by 6 bases, 8 bases remained unmatched. The chain's CDR3 is CASSLGQGVNYEKLFF. Written as DNA, the CDR3 is TGCGCCAGCAGCTTGGGACAGGGTGTAAATTATGAAAAACTGTTTTTT.

The chain carries TRBV29-1 and TRBJ2-1; 8 bases are shared with TRBD2. The J segment lost 8 bases and the V segment lost 5 bases, leaving 8 bases of the junction unmatched. CDR3 length: 13 amino acids. Per the germline V gene, CDR1 is SQVTM and CDR2 is ANQGSEA. The CDR3 bases are TGCAGCGTTCGACCGGGGGGGGATGATGAGCAGTTCTTC. Its translation is CSVRPGGDDEQFF.

The chain recombines TRBV5-4 with TRBJ2-7; 11 bases fit TRBD1. CDR3 length: 15 amino acids. Germline V gene lookup returns CDR1 SGHNT and CDR2 YYREEE (reference sequence). The V segment lost 4 bases and the J segment 1 base; nucleotides outside the gene matches: 4. The CDR3 DNA reads TGTGCCAGCAGCCTGGGACAGGGGGAATCCTACGAGCAGTACTTC. It encodes CASSLGQGESYEQYF.

The CDR3 spells CASTGTSGNTQYF. The CDR3 nucleotides are TGTGCCAGCACAGGGACTAGCGGGAATACGCAGTATTTT. The chain has TRBV27 and TRBJ2-3; TRBD2 matches at 13 bases. Germline lookup yields CDR1 MNHEY and CDR2 SMNVEV (reference sequence). The CDR3 extends over 13 amino acids. J gave up 7 bases and V 7 bases, and 2 bases lay outside the gene matches.

J is TRBJ2-7 and V is TRBV11-2; 8 nucleotides agree with TRBD1. The V segment lost 2 bases and the J segment 6 bases; nucleotides outside the gene matches: 6. The CDR3 totals 14 residues. Germline values: CDR1 SGHAT, CDR2 FQNNGV. In DNA, the CDR3 is TGTGCCAGCAGCTTAAGGACAGGGTTGAGCGAGCAGTACTTC. Protein product: CASSLRTGLSEQYF.

The V gene is TRBV6-2 or TRBV6-3, the J gene TRBJ2-7, with D tentatively TRBD1 (5 bases). In germline, CDR1 is MNHEY, CDR2 SVGEGT. The CDR3 runs 15 residues. Trimming stripped 5 bases from V and 0 bases from J, with 14 bases between. The DNA for the CDR3 is TGTGCCAGCAGTAAACGACAGATACACTCCTACGAGCAGTACTTC. It codes for CASSKRQIHSYEQYF.

J is TRBJ2-2 and V is TRBV10-2, with D maybe TRBD1 (6 bases). This CDR3 spans 15 amino acids. Trimming pared 5 bases from V and 1 base from J, leaving 11 bases between. Per germline, CDR1 WSHSY and CDR2 SAAADI. The CDR3 reads CASSILGGNTGELFF. In nucleotides, the CDR3 is TGCGCCAGCAGTATATTAGGGGGGAACACCGGGGAGCTGTTTTTT.

The chain employs TRBV11-2 and TRBJ2-7; 10 bases are shared with TRBD1. Germline assignment: CDR1 SGHAT and CDR2 FQNNGV. CDR3 length equals 15 residues. The junction had 9 bases not matched to a gene; V was cut back by 5 bases and J by 5 bases. In DNA, the CDR3 is TGTGCCAGCAGCACCCGGACAGGGGGTTACGACGAGCAGTACTTC. Translating it yields CASSTRTGGYDEQYF.

J is TRBJ1-2 and V is TRBV28; 10 bases map to TRBD1. The CDR3 is 14 amino acids. V dropped 3 bases and J dropped 7; count of bases not matched to a gene: 5. Germline V lookup: CDR1 MDHEN, CDR2 SYDVKM. CDR3 loop: CASSLTGGVSGYTF. The CDR3, as DNA: TGTGCCAGCAGTTTGACAGGGGGCGTGAGTGGCTACACCTTC.

The chain couples TRBV10-3 to TRBJ2-7; the match to TRBD1 covers 9 bases. The CDR3 spans 15 residues. Germline V gene data show CDR1 as ENHRY and CDR2 as SYGVKD. With V trimmed by 4 bases and J by 0 bases, 4 bases remained unmatched. The CDR3 region is CAISAGDRDSYEQYF. CDR3 sequence (DNA): TGTGCCATCAGTGCAGGGGACAGGGACTCCTACGAGCAGTACTTC.

The V and J genes are TRBV27 and TRBJ2-7, with TRBD1 matching 7 bases. CDR1 is MNHEY, CDR2 SMNVEV, per germline (reference sequence). Trimming at V came to 2 bases and at J to 3 bases, leaving 4 bases not matched to a gene. The CDR3 has 14 amino acids. The chain's CDR3 is CASSLAAGGYEQYF. CDR3 in DNA: TGTGCCAGCAGTTTAGCTGCAGGGGGCTACGAGCAGTACTTC.

The chain is built from TRBV7-9 and TRBJ2-2; 10 bases fit TRBD2. V trimming: 5 bases; J trimming: 4 bases; junction bases outside the gene matches: 10. The CDR3 runs to 17 residues. CDR1 and CDR2 (germline): SEHNR, FQNEAQ (reference sequence). The CDR3 sequence: CASSPTLAGTRTGELFF. The CDR3 DNA reads as TGTGCCAGCAGCCCGACACTAGCGGGGACACGCACCGGGGAGCTGTTTTTT.

This clone has a single count. This rearrangement joins TRBV19 to TRBJ2-3; D not resolved. CDR1 is LNHDA, CDR2 SQIVND, per germline (reference sequence). The CDR3 spans 13 residues. The V gene lost 9 bases and the J gene lost 0 bases, with 10 bases spanning the gap. The CDR3 here is CASRLGSTDTQYF. The CDR3, as DNA: TGTGCCAGCCGACTTGGTAGCACAGATACGCAGTATTTT.

This chain connects TRBV5-1 to TRBJ1-3, with TRBD1 matching over 8 bases. V gave up 4 bases and J gave up 0 bases; unmatched junction bases: 6. Germline values: CDR1 SGHRS, CDR2 YFSETQ. This CDR3 spans 16 amino acids. The CDR3, as DNA: TGCGCCAGCAGCGTGGGAGACAGGGGCTCTGGAAACACCATATATTTT. It translates to CASSVGDRGSGNTIYF.

The rearrangement uses TRBV18 and TRBJ2-1; TRBD1 aligns across 7 bases. Germline CDR1 is KGHSH and CDR2 is LQKENI. V shed 6 bases, J shed 10 bases, and the junction held 6 bases outside the gene matches. The CDR3 runs to 12 residues. The CDR3 here is CASSEPGQEQFF. CDR3 DNA sequence: TGTGCCAGCTCTGAACCGGGACAGGAGCAGTTCTTC. Full variable domain (rest looked up from reference TRBV18 and TRBJ2-1): NAGVMQNPRHLVRRRGQEARLRCSPMKGHSHVYWYRQLPEEGLKFMVYLQKENIIDESGMPKERFSAEFPKEGPSILRIQQVVRGDSAAYFCASSEPGQEQFFGPGTRLTVL.

The chain is built from TRBV12-3 or TRBV12-4 and TRBJ1-2, with 9 bases that match TRBD1. V shed 6 bases and J 6 bases; nucleotides not matched to a gene: 5. The CDR3 is 13 amino acids. This CDR3 is CASRLTGGHGYTF. CDR3 DNA sequence: TGTGCCAGCAGACTCACAGGGGGCCATGGCTACACCTTC.

This clone appeared once. The chain recombines TRBV7-9 with TRBJ2-1; TRBD2 aligns across 11 bases. From germline, CDR1 is SEHNR and CDR2 FQNEAQ (reference sequence). After removal of 6 bases from V and 10 bases from J, the junction contained 8 bases not matched to a gene. CDR3 length: 14 amino acids. The CDR3 spells CASRAGTSGMEQFF. CDR3 in DNA: TGTGCCAGCAGGGCCGGGACTAGCGGAATGGAGCAGTTCTTC.

The chain uses TRBV7-9 and TRBJ1-2; 7 bases fit TRBD1. The junction had 8 bases not matched to a gene; V was cut back by 5 bases and J by 5 bases. CDR3 size: 14 residues. In germline, CDR1 is SEHNR, CDR2 FQNEAQ (reference sequence). The CDR3 spells CASSHKGQEYGYTF. The CDR3 nucleotides read TGTGCCAGCAGCCATAAAGGACAGGAATATGGCTACACCTTC.

The chain couples TRBV5-1 to TRBJ1-4; TRBD1 matches at 7 bases. The CDR3 is 14 amino acids. Unmatched junction bases numbered 3, after V lost 3 bases and J lost 4 bases. The germline V gene encodes CDR1 SGHRS and CDR2 YFSETQ. The CDR3 nucleotides read TGCGCCAGCAGCTCGGACAGGATTAATGAAAAACTGTTTTTT. Its translation is CASSSDRINEKLFF.

The V call is TRBV3-1 (or the pseudogene TRBV3-2), the J call TRBJ2-2; D gene ambiguous. The ends were cut back, 6 bases at V and 6 bases at J, with 17 bases in the middle. The CDR3 sequence is 15 residues long. CDR1 and CDR2 (germline): LGHDT, YNNKEL (reference sequence). The CDR3 bases are TGTGCCAGCAGTACATATCTAGGCGGAGCCGGGGAGCTGTTTTTT. It is translated as CASSTYLGGAGELFF.